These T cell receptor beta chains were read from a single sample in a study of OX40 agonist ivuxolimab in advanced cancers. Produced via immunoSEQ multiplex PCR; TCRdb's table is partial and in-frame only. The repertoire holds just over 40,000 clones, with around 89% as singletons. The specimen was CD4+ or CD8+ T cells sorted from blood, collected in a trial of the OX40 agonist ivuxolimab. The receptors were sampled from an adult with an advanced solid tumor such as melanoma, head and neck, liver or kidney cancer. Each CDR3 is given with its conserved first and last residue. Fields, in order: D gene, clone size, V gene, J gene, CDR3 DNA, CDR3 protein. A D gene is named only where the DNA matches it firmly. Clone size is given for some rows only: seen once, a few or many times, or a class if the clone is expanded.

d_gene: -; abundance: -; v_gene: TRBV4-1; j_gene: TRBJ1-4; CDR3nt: TGCGCCAGCAGCCAAGATCCCTACAGGGCTAATGAAAAACTGTTTTTT; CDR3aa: CASSQDPYRANEKLFF
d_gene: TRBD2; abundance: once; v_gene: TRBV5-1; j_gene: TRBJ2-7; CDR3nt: TGCGCCAGCAGCTTTGGCGGGAGAGGGAGCGAGCAGTACTTC; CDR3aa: CASSFGGRGSEQYF
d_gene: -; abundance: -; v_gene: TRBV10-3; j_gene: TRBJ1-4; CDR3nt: TGTGCCATCCGTGGGGAGCGCGGTGAAAAACTGTTTTTT; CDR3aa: CAIRGERGEKLFF
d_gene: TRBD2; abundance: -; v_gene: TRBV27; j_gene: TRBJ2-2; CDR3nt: TGTGCCAGCAGTTTATCAGGGACTAGAAAACTGAACACCGGGGAGCTGTTTTTT; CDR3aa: CASSLSGTRKLNTGELFF
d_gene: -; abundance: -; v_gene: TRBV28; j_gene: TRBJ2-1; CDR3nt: TGTGCCAGCAGTTTAAACCTGCAGGATGAGCAGTTCTTC; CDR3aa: CASSLNLQDEQFF
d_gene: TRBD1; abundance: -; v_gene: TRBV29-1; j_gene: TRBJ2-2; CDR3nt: TGCGGCGTCACCGGGACAGGGTATACCGAGGAGCTGTTTTTT; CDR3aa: CGVTGTGYTEELFF
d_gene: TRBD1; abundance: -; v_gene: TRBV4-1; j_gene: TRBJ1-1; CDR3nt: TGCGCCAGCAGCCAAGAACCAACTCAGGGGGCTGAAACTGAAGCTTTCTTT; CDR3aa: CASSQEPTQGAETEAFF
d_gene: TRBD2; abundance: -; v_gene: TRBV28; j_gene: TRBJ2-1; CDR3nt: TGTGCCAGTGGATTAGCGGGAACCTACAATGAGCAGTTCTTC; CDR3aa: CASGLAGTYNEQFF
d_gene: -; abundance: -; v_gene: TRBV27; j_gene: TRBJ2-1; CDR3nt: TGTGCCAGCAGTCCCTTCAGCTCCTACAATGAGCAGTTCTTC; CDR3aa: CASSPFSSYNEQFF
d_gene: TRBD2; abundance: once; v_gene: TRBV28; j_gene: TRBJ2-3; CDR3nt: TGTGCCAGCAGTCCCACCCCTGGACTAGCGGGGGACTTCACAGATACGCAGTATTTT; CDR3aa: CASSPTPGLAGDFTDTQYF
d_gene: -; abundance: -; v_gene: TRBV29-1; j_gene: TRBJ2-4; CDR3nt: TGCAGCGTGCGGGGCAGGGAGGACATTCAGTACTTC; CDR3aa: CSVRGREDIQYF
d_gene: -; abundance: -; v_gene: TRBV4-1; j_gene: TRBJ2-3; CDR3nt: TGCGCCAGCAGCCAAGATGTTCCGAGAAGCACAGATACGCAGTATTTT; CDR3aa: CASSQDVPRSTDTQYF
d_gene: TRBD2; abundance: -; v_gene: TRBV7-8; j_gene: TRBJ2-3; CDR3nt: TGTGCCAGCAGCCCGTCTCGGACTAGCGAGGTGTACACGCAGTATTTT; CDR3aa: CASSPSRTSEVYTQYF
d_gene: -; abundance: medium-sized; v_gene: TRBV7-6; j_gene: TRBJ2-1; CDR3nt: TGTGCCAGCAGCTTGGAGAGAAATGAGCAGTTCTTC; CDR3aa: CASSLERNEQFF
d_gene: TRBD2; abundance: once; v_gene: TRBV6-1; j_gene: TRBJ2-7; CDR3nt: TGTGCCAGCAGTACCGGGACTAGCGGCGCCTACGAGCAGTACTTC; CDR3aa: CASSTGTSGAYEQYF
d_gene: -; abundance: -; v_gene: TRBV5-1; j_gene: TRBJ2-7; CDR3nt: TGCGCCAGCAGCCACCCCCCCCACAACGAGCAGTACTTC; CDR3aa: CASSHPPHNEQYF
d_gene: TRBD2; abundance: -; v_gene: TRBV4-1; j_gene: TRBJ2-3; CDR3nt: TGCGCCAGCAGCCAAGAGGACATAATCGGTAGCGGGAGTACAGATACGCAGTATTTT; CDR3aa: CASSQEDIIGSGSTDTQYF
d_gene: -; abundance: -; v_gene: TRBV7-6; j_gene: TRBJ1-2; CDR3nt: TGTGCCAGCAGCTTAGGGGCAGGGGATGGCTACACCTTC; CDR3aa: CASSLGAGDGYTF
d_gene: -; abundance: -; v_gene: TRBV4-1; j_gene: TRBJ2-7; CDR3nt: TGCGCCAGCAGCCAAGAGGTCGTAGGGAGCTCCTACGAGCAGTACTTC; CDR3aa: CASSQEVVGSSYEQYF
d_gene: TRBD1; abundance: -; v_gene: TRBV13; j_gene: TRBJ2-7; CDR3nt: TGTGCCAGCAGCCACCCGTTACAGGGGTCCAACGAGCAGTACTTC; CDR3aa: CASSHPLQGSNEQYF
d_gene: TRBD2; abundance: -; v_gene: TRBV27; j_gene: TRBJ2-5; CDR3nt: TGTGCCACCGCAGGTCGGGGGGGCCAAGAGACCCAGTACTTC; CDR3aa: CATAGRGGQETQYF
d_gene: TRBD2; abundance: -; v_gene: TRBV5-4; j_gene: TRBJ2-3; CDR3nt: TGTGCCAGCAGCTTGGTTCGCGGGAGGGCCCCAAATACGCAGTATTTT; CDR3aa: CASSLVRGRAPNTQYF
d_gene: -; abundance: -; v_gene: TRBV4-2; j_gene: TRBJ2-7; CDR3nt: TGTGCCAGCAGCTTGGATAGGGGTACCTACGAGCAGTACTTC; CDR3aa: CASSLDRGTYEQYF
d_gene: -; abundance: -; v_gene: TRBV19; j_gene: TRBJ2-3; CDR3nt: TGTGCCAGTAGTATCGACTTCGCGGGCACAGATACGCAGTATTTT; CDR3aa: CASSIDFAGTDTQYF
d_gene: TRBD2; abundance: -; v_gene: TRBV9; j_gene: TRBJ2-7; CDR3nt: TGTGCCAGCAGCGTAGATGTAGCGGGAGGAGCCTACGAGCAGTACTTC; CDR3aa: CASSVDVAGGAYEQYF
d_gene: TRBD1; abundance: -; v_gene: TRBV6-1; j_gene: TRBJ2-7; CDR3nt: TGTGCCAGCAGGCATAGGGACAGCACCTACGAGCAGTACTTC; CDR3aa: CASRHRDSTYEQYF
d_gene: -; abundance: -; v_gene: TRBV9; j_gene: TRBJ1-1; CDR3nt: TGTGCCAGCAGCCTCTTAGGGGGAGGGATGGTAAACGCTGAAGCTTTCTTT; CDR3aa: CASSLLGGGMVNAEAFF
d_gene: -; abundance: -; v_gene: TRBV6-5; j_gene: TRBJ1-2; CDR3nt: TGTGCCAGCAGTTACTCAAGGGATGGCTATGGCTACACCTTC; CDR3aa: CASSYSRDGYGYTF
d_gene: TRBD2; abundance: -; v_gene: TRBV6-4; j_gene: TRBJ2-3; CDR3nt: TGTGCCAGCAGTGACCTCCCAGCGGGAGGATCAGATACGCAGTATTTT; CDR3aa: CASSDLPAGGSDTQYF
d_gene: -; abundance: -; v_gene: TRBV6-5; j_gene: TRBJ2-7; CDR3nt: TGTGCCAGCAGTCCTGGGGACGGATACTACGAGCAGTACTTC; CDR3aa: CASSPGDGYYEQYF
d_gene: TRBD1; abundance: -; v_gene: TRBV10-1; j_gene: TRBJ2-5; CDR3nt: TGCGCCAGCAGTGAAAGGGGGCTTGGAGAGACCCAGTACTTC; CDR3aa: CASSERGLGETQYF
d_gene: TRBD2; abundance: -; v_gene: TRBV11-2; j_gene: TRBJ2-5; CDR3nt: TGTGCCAGCAGCTTAGTAGCGGGAGGTCAGGAGACCCAGTACTTC; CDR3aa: CASSLVAGGQETQYF
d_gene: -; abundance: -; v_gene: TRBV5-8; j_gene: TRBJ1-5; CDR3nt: TGTGCCAGCACTTTCAGGTATAGCAATCAGCCCCAGCATTTT; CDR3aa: CASTFRYSNQPQHF
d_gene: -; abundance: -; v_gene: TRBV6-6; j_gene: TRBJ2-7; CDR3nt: TGTGCCAGCAGTTCGGACCGGGCCCCTCTCTTTTACGAGCAGTACTTC; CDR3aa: CASSSDRAPLFYEQYF
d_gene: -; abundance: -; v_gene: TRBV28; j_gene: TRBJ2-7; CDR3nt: TGTGCCAGCAGTCCATCTTTCTCTAGACACTACGAGCAGTACTTC; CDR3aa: CASSPSFSRHYEQYF
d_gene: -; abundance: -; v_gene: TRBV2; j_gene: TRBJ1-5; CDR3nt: TGTGCCAGCAGTGAACCAGACTGGGGTCAGCCCCAGCATTTT; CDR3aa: CASSEPDWGQPQHF
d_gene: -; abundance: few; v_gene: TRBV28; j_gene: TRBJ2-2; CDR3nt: TGTGCCAGCAGTATAAGACAGAACACCGGGGAGCTGTTTTTT; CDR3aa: CASSIRQNTGELFF
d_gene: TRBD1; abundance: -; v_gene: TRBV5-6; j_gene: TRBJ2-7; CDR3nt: TGTGCCAGCAGCTTGAGTCTCGGACAGGCACACTACGAGCAGTACTTC; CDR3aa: CASSLSLGQAHYEQYF
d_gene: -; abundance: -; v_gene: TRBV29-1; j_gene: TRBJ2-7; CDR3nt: TGCAGCGTCCTACACTTGGGGTCCTACGAGCAGTACTTC; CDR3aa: CSVLHLGSYEQYF
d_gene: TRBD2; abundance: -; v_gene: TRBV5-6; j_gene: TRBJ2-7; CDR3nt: TGTGCCAGCAGCTTGCGGGAGGAAAACTACGAGCAGTACTTC; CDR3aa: CASSLREENYEQYF
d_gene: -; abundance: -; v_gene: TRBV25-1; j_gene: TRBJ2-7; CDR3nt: TGTGCCAGCTCGGAGCAGGGATACGAGCAGTACTTC; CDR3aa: CASSEQGYEQYF
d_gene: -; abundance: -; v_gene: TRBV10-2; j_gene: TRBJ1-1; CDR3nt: TGCGCCAGCACATTGGACGGAAGGGGCACTGAAGCTTTCTTT; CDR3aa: CASTLDGRGTEAFF
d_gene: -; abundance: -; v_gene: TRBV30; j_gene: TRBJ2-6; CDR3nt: TGTGCCTGGAGTGCAGGGGCTGGGGCCAACGTCCTGACTTTC; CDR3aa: CAWSAGAGANVLTF
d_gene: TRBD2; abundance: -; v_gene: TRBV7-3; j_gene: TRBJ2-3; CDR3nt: TGTGCCAGCAGCCAGACTAGCGGGACGGGAGATACGCAGTATTTT; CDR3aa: CASSQTSGTGDTQYF
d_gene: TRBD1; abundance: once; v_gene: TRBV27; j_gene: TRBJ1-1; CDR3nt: TGTGCCAGCACCCGACAGGGAAACACTGAAGCTTTCTTT; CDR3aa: CASTRQGNTEAFF
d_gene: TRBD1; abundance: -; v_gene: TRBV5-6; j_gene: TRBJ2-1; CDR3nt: TGTGCCAGCAGCTTGGATGTGGCGGACAGGGAGCAGTTCTTC; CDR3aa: CASSLDVADREQFF
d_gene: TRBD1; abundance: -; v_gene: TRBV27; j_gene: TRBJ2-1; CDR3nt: TGTGCCAGCAGTCTGACAGGGAATTACAATGAGCAGTTCTTC; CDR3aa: CASSLTGNYNEQFF
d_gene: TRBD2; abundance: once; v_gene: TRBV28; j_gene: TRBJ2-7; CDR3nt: TGTGCCAGCAGTTTAGGGAGGGACCGGGATTACGAGCAGTACTTC; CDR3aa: CASSLGRDRDYEQYF
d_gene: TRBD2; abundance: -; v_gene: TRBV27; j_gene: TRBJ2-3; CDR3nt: TGTGCCAGCAGTTTACTAGCGGGAGCGACAGATACGCAGTATTTT; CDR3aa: CASSLLAGATDTQYF
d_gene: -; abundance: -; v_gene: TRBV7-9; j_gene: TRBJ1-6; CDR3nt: TGTGCCAGCCGAGAGGGATATAATTCACCCCTCCACTTT; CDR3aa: CASREGYNSPLHF